These 10 T cell receptor beta chains were sequenced from one sample in a study of response to subunit inactivated influenza vaccine (dated by TCRdb to 2017 to 2018). The library was built by means of RT-PCR. Reads for this sample came from an Illumina HiSeq 2500. TCRdb passed the public sequencing reads through fastp at Q25 and MiXCR, retaining productive beta sequences. Each entry merges the rows of one CDR3 protein and shows their most common DNA and genes. The sample table holds more than 200,000 distinct CDR3 sequences, of which 9% to 15% were seen once. The biggest ten clones account for more than 7% of the sample. Here the sequenced sample was non-naive T cells sorted from PBMCs, taken around 15 days before vaccination. The sample's cell subset or site label is to be understood as: memory T cell fraction. The receptors shown here come from a man between 50 and 59 years old who received an inactivated influenza vaccine. Donor details come from another sample of the same person, matched by shared clones.

The chain combines TRBV10-3 with TRBJ2-5; D call uncertain. The germline V gene has CDR1 ENHRY and CDR2 SYGVKD. The ends were cut back, 0 bases at V and 5 bases at J, with 1 base in the middle. The CDR3 extends over 11 amino acids. In nucleotides, the CDR3 is TGTGCCATCAGTGAGTCGGAGACCCAGTACTTC. It encodes CAISESETQYF.

The chain combines TRBV2 with TRBJ1-3; 8 nucleotides align to TRBD1. Germline V gives CDR1 SNHLY, CDR2 FYNNEI. The CDR3 has 14 amino acids. Losses at the gene ends were 9 bases for V and 4 bases for J; bases not matched to a gene: 8. In nucleotides, the CDR3 is TGTGCCAGTACAGCCGGGACAGGAGGAAACACCATATATTTT. As protein: CASTAGTGGNTIYF.

This clonotype was seen repeatedly, ten times or more. This chain links TRBV7-4 with TRBJ2-4; maybe TRBD2 (6 bases). Trimming shortened V by 5 bases and J by 1 base, and 18 bases separated the two germline ends. This CDR3 comprises 17 residues. The V gene's germline CDR1 is SGHVT and CDR2 SQSDAQ. CDR3 region: CASSPRYPSAAKNIQYF. CDR3 nucleotide sequence: TGTGCCAGCAGCCCCCGGTACCCTAGCGCCGCCAAAAACATTCAGTACTTC. Full variable domain (outside the CDR3, taken from reference TRBV7-4 and TRBJ2-4): GAGVSQSPRYKVAKRGRDVALRCDSISGHVTLYWYRQTLGQGSEVLTYSQSDAQRDKSGRPSGRFSAERPERSVSTLKIQRTEQGDSAVYLCASSPRYPSAAKNIQYFGAGTRLSVL.

About this clonotype itself: One end of the junction varies from germline; a read error may be responsible. The chain couples TRBV20-1 to TRBJ2-1, with 7 bases fitting TRBD2. Germline loops: CDR1 DFQATT, CDR2 SNEGSKA (reference sequence). The CDR3 covers 16 residues. As DNA, the CDR3 is TGCTGTGCTAGAGTATTTGGGACTATGGATTACAATGAGCAGTTCTTC. The encoded protein is CCARVFGTMDYNEQFF.

V is TRBV11-2 and J is TRBJ2-4, with TRBD2 identical over 9 bases. V gave up 1 base and J gave up 0 bases; unmatched junction bases: 10. This CDR3 has 19 residues. From germline, CDR1 is SGHAT and CDR2 FQNNGV. CDR3 sequence reads: CASSLGSLAGRLAKNIQYF. As DNA, the CDR3 is TGTGCCAGCAGCTTAGGTAGCCTAGCGGGAAGACTAGCCAAAAACATTCAGTACTTC. The full variable domain, rest sourced from reference TRBV11-2 and TRBJ2-4, is EAGVAQSPRYKIIEKRQSVAFWCNPISGHATLYWYQQILGQGPKLLIQFQNNGVVDDSQLPKDRFSAERLKGVDSTLKIQPAKLEDSAVYLCASSLGSLAGRLAKNIQYFGAGTRLSVL.

This clonotype was observed once. The chain combines TRBV19 with TRBJ2-6, with 8 bases lining up with TRBD1. The germline gives CDR1 LNHDA, CDR2 SQIVND (reference sequence). The CDR3 consists of 21 residues. Trimming took 6 bases from V and 0 from J; bases not matched to a gene: 19. CDR3 bases: TGTGCCAGTAGCACAGGAGACCCGGACAGGGTCTTATACTCTGGGGCCAACGTCCTGACTTTC. Protein sequence: CASSTGDPDRVLYSGANVLTF.

This clonotype was counted only a few times. This chain connects TRBV6-1 to TRBJ1-2; maybe TRBD1 (6 bases). Germline lookup yields CDR1 MNHNS and CDR2 SASEGT. The length of the CDR3 is 12 residues. Trimming stripped 4 bases from V and 10 bases from J, with 13 bases between. Written as DNA, the CDR3 is TGTGCCAGCAGTGGCCTACAGGGCTACTACACCTTC. It specifies CASSGLQGYYTF.

Ten or more counts support this clonotype. The V gene is TRBV4-3, the J gene TRBJ2-5; D gene uncertain. The germline CDR1 and CDR2 sequences are LGHNA and YSLEER. The CDR3 has 13 residues. V lost 1 base to trimming and J lost 4 bases, with 7 bases between them. CDR3 nucleotide sequence: TGCGCCAGCAGCCAAGCGACGCGAGAGACCCAGTACTTC. Amino acids: CASSQATRETQYF.

The chain recombines TRBV4-1 with TRBJ2-3; tentative D call: TRBD1 (5 bases). CDR1 is MGHRA, CDR2 YSYEKL, per germline. The CDR3 is 17 amino acids. V dropped 4 bases and J dropped 0 bases, with 17 bases sitting between them. CDR3 loop: CASSLLGVGPSTDTQYF. The CDR3 nucleotides are TGCGCCAGCAGCCTCCTCGGAGTGGGGCCTAGCACAGATACGCAGTATTTT.

The chain has TRBV7-2 and TRBJ2-1, with D possibly TRBD2 on 5 matching bases. V lost 5 bases and J lost 8, with 22 bases in between. Germline V gene lookup returns CDR1 SGHTA and CDR2 FQGNSA. The CDR3 is 16 amino acids. The CDR3 loop reads CASSPSVRGMGYEQFF. The CDR3 nucleotides read TGTGCCAGCAGCCCCTCCGTACGGGGTATGGGATATGAGCAGTTCTTC.